The 17 T cell receptor beta chains in this list originate from one sample, sequenced in a study of T cells in Graves' hyperthyroidism and ophthalmopathy. RNA transcripts served as the template for amplifying TCR beta CDR3 regions. TCR CDR3 underwent first-round RT-PCR with the HTBI primer set. In TCRdb, the multiplex PCR reads were re-called with MiXCR into one record per CDR3 protein. The sample gives 450,000 to 600,000 distinct CDR3 sequences, around 20% of which show up once; over 45% is in the top ten. Sequencing was carried out using blood. The receptors were sampled from a man between 35 and 55 years old with Graves' ophthalmopathy.

The sample holds many counts of this clonotype. V is TRBV6-1 and J is TRBJ2-3; TRBD1 is a possible D gene (6 bases). This CDR3 contains 15 residues. The germline gives CDR1 MNHNS, CDR2 SASEGT. Trimming took 6 bases from V and 1 from J, leaving 14 bases between them. The CDR3 spells CASRGQGPGTDTQYF. CDR3 sequence (DNA): TGTGCCAGCAGGGGACAAGGACCGGGCACAGATACGCAGTATTTT.

The table lists this clonotype with a few counts. This chain uses TRBV6-1 with TRBJ1-1; TRBD1 agrees at 8 bases. This CDR3 has 14 residues. The germline V gene has CDR1 MNHNS and CDR2 SASEGT. V lost 4 bases to trimming and J lost 6 bases; unmatched junction nucleotides: 7. CDR3 loop: CASSGHRGRPEAFF. CDR3 DNA sequence: TGTGCCAGCAGTGGCCACAGGGGGAGACCTGAAGCTTTCTTT.

This clonotype has only a few counts. The chain has TRBV2 and TRBJ1-5, with D possibly matching TRBD1 (5 bases). V lost 2 bases to trimming and J lost 1 base, with 9 bases between them. Germline V lookup: CDR1 SNHLY, CDR2 FYNNEI. The CDR3 is 15 residues long. CDR3: CASSEQGESNQPQHF. CDR3 DNA: TGTGCCAGCAGTGAACAGGGTGAAAGCAATCAGCCCCAGCATTTT.

The J gene is TRBJ2-4, the V gene TRBV3-1; 13 bases are a match to TRBD2. The CDR3 runs 19 residues. The J segment lost 1 base and the V segment lost 4 bases, leaving 10 bases of the junction unmatched. Germline CDR1 LGHDT, CDR2 YNNKEL (reference sequence). The CDR3, as DNA: TGTGCCAGCAGCCCTTGGACTAGCGGGGGCGCTGGGGCCAAAAACATTCAGTACTTC. It is translated as CASSPWTSGGAGAKNIQYF.

This clonotype occurred many times. This chain links TRBV28 with TRBJ2-7; 10 bases align to TRBD2. V lost 5 bases, J lost 7 bases, and 8 bases stayed unmatched. The germline V gene has CDR1 MDHEN and CDR2 SYDVKM. CDR3 length: 14 amino acids. CDR3 bases: TGTGCCAGCAGTACTAGCGGGACGCGAGAAGAGCAGTACTTC. Its protein is CASSTSGTREEQYF.

The table lists this clonotype with a few counts. This chain joins TRBV9 and TRBJ2-7; the D is unclear. V was cut by 3 bases and J by 2 bases, with 9 bases left in between. Germline V gene lookup returns CDR1 SGDLS and CDR2 YYNGEE. The length of the CDR3 is 13 residues. The CDR3 DNA sequence: TGTGCCAGCAGCGATGGCGTACCCTACGAGCAGTACTTC. It encodes CASSDGVPYEQYF.

J is TRBJ1-1 and V is TRBV9; TRBD1 matches at 7 bases. CDR1 is SGDLS and CDR2 is YYNGEE in the germline V gene. The V segment lost 3 bases and the J segment 1 base; nucleotides outside the gene matches: 6. This CDR3 comprises 15 residues. CDR3 sequence: CASSASGQTNTEAFF. The CDR3 DNA reads TGTGCCAGCAGCGCCTCGGGACAGACGAACACTGAAGCTTTCTTT.

This clonotype turned up a few times. This CDR3 is CASSLAPLGQAGNTIYF. In nucleotides, the CDR3 is TGCGCCAGCAGCTTGGCTCCCTTGGGACAGGCTGGAAACACCATATATTTT. This chain uses TRBV5-1 with TRBJ1-3; 8 bases are shared with TRBD1. V dropped 0 bases and J dropped 2; count of bases not matched to a gene: 7. The germline V gene has CDR1 SGHRS and CDR2 YFSETQ. This CDR3 is 17 amino acids long.

The V gene is TRBV19, the J gene TRBJ1-2; TRBD1 is a possible D gene (5 bases). Germline V gene lookup returns CDR1 LNHDA and CDR2 SQIVND (reference sequence). Trimming shortened V by 5 bases and J by 4 bases, and 11 bases separated the two germline ends. The CDR3 is made up of 13 amino acids. In nucleotides, the CDR3 is TGTGCCAGTAGTTGGAGTGGGGGCTATGGCTACACCTTC. Protein sequence: CASSWSGGYGYTF.

The V gene is TRBV7-9, the J gene TRBJ1-2, with 7 bases fitting TRBD1. Germline V gene data show CDR1 as SEHNR and CDR2 as FQNEAQ (reference sequence). V dropped 5 bases and J dropped 4; count of bases not matched to a gene: 7. The length of the CDR3 is 14 residues. The DNA for the CDR3 is TGTGCCAGCAGCCGGGACAGCAAAGCCTATGGCTACACCTTC. Its translation is CASSRDSKAYGYTF.

The V gene is TRBV20-1, the J gene TRBJ2-1; 7 nucleotides align to TRBD2. This CDR3 is 14 amino acids long. Germline V gene lookup returns CDR1 DFQATT and CDR2 SNEGSKA (reference sequence). Germline trimming cut 0 bases from V and 7 bases from J; bases unmatched to any gene: 6. CDR3 DNA sequence: TGCAGTGCTAGAGATAGGGGAGGGCTGAATGAGCAGTTCTTC. It translates to CSARDRGGLNEQFF.

The gene calls are TRBV6-1 and TRBJ1-6; unclear D gene. Germline-derived CDR1 and CDR2 are MNHNS and SASEGT. This CDR3 has 13 amino acids. Deletions cut 4 bases from V and 7 bases from J, with 8 bases between. The CDR3: CASSVTANSPLHF. The CDR3 DNA follows: TGTGCCAGCAGTGTTACAGCGAATTCACCCCTCCACTTT.

This clonotype appeared a few times. CDR3 coding DNA: TGCGCCAGCAGCTTTGGGGTCGGTGATCAGCCCCAGCATTTT. It yields the protein CASSFGVGDQPQHF. The gene calls are TRBV5-1 and TRBJ1-5; D uncertain. There are 14 residues in the CDR3. Germline V gene sequence: CDR1 SGHRS, CDR2 YFSETQ. The V end lost 2 bases, the J end lost 5 bases, and 11 bases lay between the germline ends. Filled out from reference TRBV5-1 and TRBJ1-5, the complete variable domain reads KAGVTQTPRYLIKTRGQQVTLSCSPISGHRSVSWYQQTPGQGLQFLFEYFSETQRNKGNFPGRFSGRQFSNSRSEMNVSTLELGDSALYLCASSFGVGDQPQHFGDGTRLSIL.

The V call is TRBV20-1, the J call TRBJ2-5; a weak D match, TRBD2 (6 bases). Trimming shortened V by 4 bases and J by 9 bases, and 21 bases separated the two germline ends. Looked up from germline, CDR1 is DFQATT and CDR2 is SNEGSKA (reference sequence). The CDR3 covers 14 residues. CDR3 loop: CSAMRASVPGAQYF. The CDR3 DNA sequence: TGCAGTGCTATGCGGGCTAGCGTTCCTGGGGCCCAGTACTTC.

This clonotype has just a few counts. The J gene is TRBJ1-2, the V gene TRBV12-3 or TRBV12-4, with D perhaps TRBD1 (6 bases). The CDR3 totals 15 residues. Trimming stripped 1 base from V and 4 bases from J, with 13 bases between. CDR3 sequence: CASSLERGASYGYTF. In DNA, the CDR3 is TGTGCCAGCAGTTTAGAGAGGGGGGCTAGCTATGGCTACACCTTC.

Of note for this clonotype: An end of the junction differs from the germline gene, which may be a read error. The chain combines TRBV12-3 or TRBV12-4 with TRBJ2-1; D gene uncertain. The CDR3 has 12 residues. The CDR3 is CAIGRAYNEQSF. The CDR3 DNA follows: TGTGCCATAGGTCGGGCCTACAATGAGCAGTCCTTC.

This clonotype occurred many times. The chain links TRBV2 to TRBJ1-3, with 9 bases aligning to TRBD1. Per germline, CDR1 SNHLY and CDR2 FYNNEI. The V gene end was trimmed by 5 bases and the J gene end by 2 bases; junction bases not matched to a gene: 4. The CDR3 length is 15 residues. The CDR3 sequence is CASSPRTGAGNTIYF. CDR3 coding DNA: TGTGCCAGCAGTCCACGGACAGGGGCTGGAAACACCATATATTTT.